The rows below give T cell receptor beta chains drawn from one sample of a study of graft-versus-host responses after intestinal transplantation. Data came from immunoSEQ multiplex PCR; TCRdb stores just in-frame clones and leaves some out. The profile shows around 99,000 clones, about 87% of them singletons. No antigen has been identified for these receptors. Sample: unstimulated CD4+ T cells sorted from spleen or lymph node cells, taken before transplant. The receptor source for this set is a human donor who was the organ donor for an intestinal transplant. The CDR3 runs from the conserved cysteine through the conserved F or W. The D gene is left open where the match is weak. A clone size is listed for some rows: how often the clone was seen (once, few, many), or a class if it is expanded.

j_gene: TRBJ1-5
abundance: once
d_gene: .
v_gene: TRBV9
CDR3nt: TGTGCCAGCAGCGTAGCAGGGTTATGTTGGGGTTATAGCAATCAGCCCCAGCATTTT
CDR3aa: CASSVAGLCWGYSNQPQHF

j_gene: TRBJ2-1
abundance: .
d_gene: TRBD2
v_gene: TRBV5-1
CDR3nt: TGCGCCAGCAGTCTCTCGGGCGGGAGATACAATGAGCAGTTCTTC
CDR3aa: CASSLSGGRYNEQFF

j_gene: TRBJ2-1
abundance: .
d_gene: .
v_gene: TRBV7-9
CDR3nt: TGTGCCAGCATCTCTGACCTGTACAGTGAGCAGTTCTTC
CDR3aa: CASISDLYSEQFF

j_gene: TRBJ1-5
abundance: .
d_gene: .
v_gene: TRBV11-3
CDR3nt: TGTGCCAGCAGCCGGATCGGGGGAAGGAGCAATCAGCCCCAGCATTTT
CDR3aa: CASSRIGGRSNQPQHF

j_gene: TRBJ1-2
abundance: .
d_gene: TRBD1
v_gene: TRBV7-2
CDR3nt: TGTGCCAGCAGCCCGAGCGGGTGGGACAGCACGATTAACTATGGCTACACCTTC
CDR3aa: CASSPSGWDSTINYGYTF

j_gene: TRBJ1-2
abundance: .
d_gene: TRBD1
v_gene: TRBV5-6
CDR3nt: TGTGCCAGCAGGACAGGGGGCCACTATGGCTACACCTTC
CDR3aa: CASRTGGHYGYTF

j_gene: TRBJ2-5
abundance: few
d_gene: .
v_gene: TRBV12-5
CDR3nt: TGTGCTAGTGGTTTCTTGGTAGGGGGGACCCAGTACTTC
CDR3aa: CASGFLVGGTQYF

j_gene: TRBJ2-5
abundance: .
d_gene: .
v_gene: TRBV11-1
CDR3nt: TGTGCCAGCAGCCATCCCGTTCGGGAGACCCAGTACTTC
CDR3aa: CASSHPVRETQYF

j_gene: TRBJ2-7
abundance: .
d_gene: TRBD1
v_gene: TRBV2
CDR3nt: TGTGCCAGCAGGGAGACAGGGGGCCGCGAGCAGTACTTC
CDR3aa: CASRETGGREQYF

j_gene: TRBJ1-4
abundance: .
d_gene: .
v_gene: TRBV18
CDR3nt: TGTGCCAGCGCAGAAGGGCTCGGGGAAAAACTGTTTTTT
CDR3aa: CASAEGLGEKLFF

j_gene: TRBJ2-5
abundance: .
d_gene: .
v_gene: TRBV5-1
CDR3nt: TGCGCCAGCAGCCAAGGGACTCGCCAAGAGACCCAGTACTTC
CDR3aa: CASSQGTRQETQYF

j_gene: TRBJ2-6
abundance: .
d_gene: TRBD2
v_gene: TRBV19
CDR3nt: TGTGCCAGTAGTCGGGGGGAGGGTCCCAACGTCCTGACTTTC
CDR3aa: CASSRGEGPNVLTF

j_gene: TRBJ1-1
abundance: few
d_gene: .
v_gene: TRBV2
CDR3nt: TGTGCCAGCAGCGCCCCCGGGACCGATGAAGCTTTCTTT
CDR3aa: CASSAPGTDEAFF

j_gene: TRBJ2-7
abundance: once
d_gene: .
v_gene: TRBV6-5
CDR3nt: TGTGCCAGCAGTTATGATAATGGGGCCTACGAGCAGTACTTC
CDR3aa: CASSYDNGAYEQYF

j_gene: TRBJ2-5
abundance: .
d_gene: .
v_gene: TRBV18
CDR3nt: TGTGCCAGCTCACCCAGGCCCGGGTATTTCGGGACCCAGTACTTC
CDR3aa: CASSPRPGYFGTQYF

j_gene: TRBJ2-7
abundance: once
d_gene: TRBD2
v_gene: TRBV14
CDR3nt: TGTGCCAGCAGCTCCAGGACTAGCGGGGCCCAGCAGTACTTC
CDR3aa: CASSSRTSGAQQYF

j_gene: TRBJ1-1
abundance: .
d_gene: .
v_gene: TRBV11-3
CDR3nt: TGTGCCAGCAGCCCCGGACAAGACATGAACACTGAAGCTTTCTTT
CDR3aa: CASSPGQDMNTEAFF

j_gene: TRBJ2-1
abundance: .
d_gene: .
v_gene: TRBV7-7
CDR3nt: TGTGCTAGCAGCCAAAATAGTGCGAACTCCTACAATGAGCAGTTCTTC
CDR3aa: CASSQNSANSYNEQFF

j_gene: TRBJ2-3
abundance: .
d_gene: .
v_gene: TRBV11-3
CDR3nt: TGTGCCAGCAGCCAACGGGGCACAGATACGCAGTATTTT
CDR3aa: CASSQRGTDTQYF

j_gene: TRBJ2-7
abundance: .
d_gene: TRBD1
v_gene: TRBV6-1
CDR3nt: TGTGCCAGCAGCTTTTGGGACAGGGCCTACGAGCAGTACTTC
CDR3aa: CASSFWDRAYEQYF

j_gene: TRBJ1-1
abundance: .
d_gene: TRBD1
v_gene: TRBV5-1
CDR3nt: TGCGCCAGCAGAGGTACAGGGGAAGGGACTGAAGCTTTCTTT
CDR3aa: CASRGTGEGTEAFF

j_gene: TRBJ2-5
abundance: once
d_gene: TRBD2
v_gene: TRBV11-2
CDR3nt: TGTGCCAGCACCCGCCTGGGGGTAGCGGGGGCCCAAGAGACCCAGTACTTC
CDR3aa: CASTRLGVAGAQETQYF

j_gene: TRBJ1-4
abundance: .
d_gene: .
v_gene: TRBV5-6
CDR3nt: TGTGCCAGCAGCCCCCCAGGGGTGGATGAAAAACTGTTTTTT
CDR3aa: CASSPPGVDEKLFF

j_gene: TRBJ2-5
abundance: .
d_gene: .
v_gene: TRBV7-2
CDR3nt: TGTGCCAGCAGCTTAGCGACAGGCCAAGAGACCCAGTACTTC
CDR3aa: CASSLATGQETQYF

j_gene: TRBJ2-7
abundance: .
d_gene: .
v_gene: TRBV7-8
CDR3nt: TGTGCCAGCAGCTTAGTCGGATCGGGTAACTCCTACGAGCAGTACTTC
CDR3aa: CASSLVGSGNSYEQYF

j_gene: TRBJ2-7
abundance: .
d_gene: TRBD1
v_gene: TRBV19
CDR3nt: TGTGCCAGTAGTAGACAGGGACAGGACCTCTCCTACGAGCAGTACTTC
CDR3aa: CASSRQGQDLSYEQYF

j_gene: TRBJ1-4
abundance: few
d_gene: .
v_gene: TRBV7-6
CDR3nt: TGTGCCAGCAGCTTAGACACAACTAATGAAAAACTGTTTTTT
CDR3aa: CASSLDTTNEKLFF

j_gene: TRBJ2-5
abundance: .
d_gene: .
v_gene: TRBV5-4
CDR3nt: TGTGCCAGCAGCTTTAAGACAGGTCAAGAGACCCAGTACTTC
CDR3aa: CASSFKTGQETQYF

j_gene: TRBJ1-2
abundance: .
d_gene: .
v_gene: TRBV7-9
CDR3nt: TGTGCCAGCAGCTTAGAACCGGGCAGGGTTGGCTATGGCTACACCTTC
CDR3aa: CASSLEPGRVGYGYTF

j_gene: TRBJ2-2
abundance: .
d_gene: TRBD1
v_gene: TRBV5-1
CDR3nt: TGCGCCAGCAGCCTGGACAGGGGGCTTGTCGGGGAGCTGTTTTTT
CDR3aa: CASSLDRGLVGELFF

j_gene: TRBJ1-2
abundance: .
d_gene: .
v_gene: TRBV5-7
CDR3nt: TGTGCCAGCAGCTTGGACTTCTATGGCTACACCTTC
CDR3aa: CASSLDFYGYTF

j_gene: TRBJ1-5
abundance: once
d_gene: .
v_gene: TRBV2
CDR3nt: TGTGCCAGCACTTGGACAGCAAATCAGCCCCAGCATTTT
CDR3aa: CASTWTANQPQHF

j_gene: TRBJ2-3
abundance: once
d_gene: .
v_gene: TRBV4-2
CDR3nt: TGTGCCAGCGCACCGGGAAGGAGACGGGGAATCACAGATACGCAGTATTTT
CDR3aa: CASAPGRRRGITDTQYF

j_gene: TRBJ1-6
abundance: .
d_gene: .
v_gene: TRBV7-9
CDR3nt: TGTGCCAGCAGCTTAGACATCGGTTCACCCCTCCACTTT
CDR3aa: CASSLDIGSPLHF

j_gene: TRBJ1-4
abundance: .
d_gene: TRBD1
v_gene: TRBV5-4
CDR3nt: TGTGCCAGCGGAAGGGACAGGGGTGAAAAACTGTTTTTT
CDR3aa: CASGRDRGEKLFF

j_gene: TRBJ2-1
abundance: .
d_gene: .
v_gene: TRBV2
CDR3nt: TGTGCCAGCCGTGAAACGGGGACCTCCTACAATGAGCAGTTCTTC
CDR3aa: CASRETGTSYNEQFF

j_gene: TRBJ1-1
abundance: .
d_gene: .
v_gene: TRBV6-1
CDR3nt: TGTGCCAGCAGGTCCTTGAACACTGAAGCTTTCTTT
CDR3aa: CASRSLNTEAFF

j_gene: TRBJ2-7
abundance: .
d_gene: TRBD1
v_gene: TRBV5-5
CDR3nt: TGTGCCAGCCGCCCCGGGATCGTTCAAAACAGGGGGCGCGAGCAGTACTTC
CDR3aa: CASRPGIVQNRGREQYF

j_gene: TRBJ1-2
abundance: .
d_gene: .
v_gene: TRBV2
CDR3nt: TGTGCCAGCAGTCGCGAAGGCTATGGCTACACCTTC
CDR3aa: CASSREGYGYTF

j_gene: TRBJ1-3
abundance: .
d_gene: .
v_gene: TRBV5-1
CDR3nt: TGCGCCAGCACCTCGACAGGAAACACCATATATTTT
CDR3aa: CASTSTGNTIYF